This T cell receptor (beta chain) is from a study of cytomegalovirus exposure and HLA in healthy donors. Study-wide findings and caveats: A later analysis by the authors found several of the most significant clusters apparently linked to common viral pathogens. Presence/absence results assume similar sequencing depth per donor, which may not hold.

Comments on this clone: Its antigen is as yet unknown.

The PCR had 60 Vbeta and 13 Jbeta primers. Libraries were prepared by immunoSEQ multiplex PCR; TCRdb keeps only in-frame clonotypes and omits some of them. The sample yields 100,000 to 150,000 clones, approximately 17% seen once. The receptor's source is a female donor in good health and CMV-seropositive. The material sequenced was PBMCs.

The CDR3 sequence is CASSPTTGGIYEQYF. The CDR3 DNA reads TGTGCCAGCAGCCCGACGACAGGGGGGATCTACGAGCAGTACTTC. The genes are TRBV9 and TRBJ2-7; 9 bases map to TRBD1. Looked up from germline, CDR1 is SGDLS and CDR2 is YYNGEE. The CDR3 extends over 15 amino acids. Trimming removed 4 bases from V and 3 bases from J; junction bases left unmatched: 8.